This T cell receptor beta chain is drawn from a study of a mutant IDH1 vaccine in newly diagnosed glioma. For the study at large: The earlier regimen, radiotherapy, temozolomide, or both, was most often both. V12 took place at week 35, and V13 at week 47. Whole-study findings and limits: Most patients, 85% to 95%, showed vaccine-induced immune responses.

The germline CDR1 and CDR2 sequences are SGHDT and YYEEEE. The length of the CDR3 is 12 residues. Trimming left V 2 bases short and J 15 bases short, with 14 bases between. Data came from immunoSEQ multiplex PCR; TCRdb stores just in-frame clones and leaves some out. The repertoire consists of 30,000 to 40,000 clones, with around three quarters occurring once and the leading ten covering approximately 3%. This clone has just a few counts. Its target is unknown. This sample's time point: week 35, safety follow-up. Vaccinated patients received 300 ug of mutant IDH1 20-mer peptide per dose, with topical imiquimod.

The material sequenced was PBMCs, taken from a glioma patient whose treatment included an IDH1 peptide vaccine. This sequence joins TRBV5-6 and TRBJ1-4, with TRBD1 as a possible D gene (5 bases). The source is a man aged 35 to 55 with glioma. Some clones in this sample may be carry-over from other donors' samples. Here the CDR3 reads CASSFGREGVFF. The CDR3 DNA is TGTGCCAGCAGCTTTGGAAGGGAAGGGGTGTTTTTT.